This T cell receptor (beta chain) is from a study of T-cell reconstitution after alpha-beta-depleted transplantation in children. The TCRbeta library incorporated unique molecular identifiers. MiXCR, applied by TCRdb to the PCR reads, yields one record per CDR3 protein. The profile shows over 550,000 distinct CDR3 sequences, roughly a tenth of them singletons. The CDR3 consists of 15 residues. This clonotype was found once. An end of the junction differs from the germline gene, which may be a read error. The origin of this receptor is a human donor who donated a stem cell graft to a child with acute myeloid leukemia. The chain employs TRBV12-3 or TRBV12-4 and TRBJ2-1, with 8 bases that match TRBD2. The input for sequencing was PBMCs from the stem cell graft donor, taken from the stem cell graft. CDR3 sequence reads: CASNLGTGGPNEQFF. CDR3 nucleotides: TGTGCCAGCAATTTAGGGACGGGAGGGCCCAATGAGCAGTTCTTC.